Sequencing of this T cell receptor (beta chain) was carried out in a study of blood T cell repertoires in COVID-19. For the study at large: In each case, the material was cDNA or gDNA derived from T cells, B-cell-depleted T cells, or PBMCs.

Assay used: immunoSEQ multiplex PCR; TCRdb lists only in-frame clones, some missing. The data hold tens of thousands of clones, with about 88% observed a single time. This clone was seen just once. The CDR3 runs to 12 residues. Germline V gene data show CDR1 as SGHNT and CDR2 as YENEEA. The V and J ends lost 4 bases and 4 bases respectively, with 5 bases between them. The receptor was isolated from a human donor in a cohort sampled during active COVID-19. The rearrangement uses TRBV11-3 and TRBJ1-5; D gene uncertain. The sequenced material came from peripheral blood. The CDR3 nucleotides read TGTGCCAGCAGCTCCCGGAATCAGCCCCAGCATTTT. As protein: CASSSRNQPQHF.